Given below is one TCR beta chain in context. Its antigen is unknown. There are no base qualities to consult, and no much larger clone falls within one base. From cysteine to phenylalanine, the CDR3 is 16 amino acids long. The kept DNA is CDR3 alone, 48 bases in frame from the first base. CDR1 SGHRS and CDR2 YFSETQ were looked up in the germline V gene. Relative to germline, V is missing 0 bases and J is missing 5 bases, with 8 bases of the junction outside any gene match. The immunoSEQ Assay, a bias-controlled multiplex PCR, was used to amplify TCRbeta CDR3 regions from genomic DNA. The paper's data handling went like this. The number of nucleated cells in each sample was estimated by amplification of reference gene primers within the assay. To quantify the absolute abundance of each unique TCRbeta CDR3 rearrangement, sequence reads were collapsed and filtered. For each sample, productive Simpson clonality was calculated as the square root of Simpson's diversity index over productive rearrangements. TCRdb limited this immuneACCESS table to in-frame rearrangements with V and J called. A share of clones is missing; checked studies link under half to unresolved V genes, and the rest is unexplained. D and trimming come from the DNA, and the V and J calls and clone size come from that table. The sample data list over 200,000 clones, and more than 80% of these were observed just once. The ten largest clonotypes hold roughly 7.8% of the sample.

In Seattle, one collaborating source enrolled patients while the infection was active and tracked those patients longitudinally over the course of disease. Each collaborating institution followed its own protocols to collect whole blood in K2EDTA tubes. For TCRbeta analysis, collaborators shipped samples in one of three forms: frozen whole blood, isolated PBMCs, or DNA extracted from either of those sample types. This record comes from a study of blood T cell repertoires in COVID-19 (dated by TCRdb to 2019 to 2021). At the level of the whole study: Collaborator samples came from the United States, Italy and Spain and covered acute and convalescent phases of COVID-19. The samples were drawn from the first 160 participants of the ongoing ImmuneRACE study and from over 950 subjects provided by 6 global collaborators. The dataset comprised deeply sampled blood TCRbeta repertoires from subjects exposed to, actively infected with, or recovered from COVID-19. The repertoires were made available in a free public database intended to serve as a resource for research on the immune response to SARS-CoV-2. Where HLA class I and class II types were available, the types were taken from metadata supplied by the sample provider, not from assay-based typing. The prospective study material was composed of cDNA or gDNA derived from T cells, B-cell-depleted T cells, or PBMCs. Nearly every sample came with metadata listing a de-identified subject ID, COVID-19 status, age in years and sex. Results and caveats for the whole study, not just this receptor: The amount of clinical and demographic metadata varied by source and participant and was provided uncurated.

The sequence links TRBV5-1 to TRBJ1-5; 7 bases in the junction line up with TRBD1. Input material: peripheral blood. The receptor comes from an elderly woman with COVID-19, enrolled during active disease. The DNA sequence is given as TGCGCCAGCAGCTTGGAGGCGACAGGGCCCTATCAGCCCCAGCATTTT. Protein translation: CASSLEATGPYQPQHF.